This T cell receptor (beta chain) derives from a study of blood T cell repertoires in COVID-19. Overall study: Specimens from acute and convalescent COVID-19 originated in the United States, Italy and Spain. Sources were T cells, B-cell-depleted T cells, or PBMCs; the material itself was cDNA or gDNA.

After removal of 6 bases from V and 7 bases from J, the junction contained 9 bases not matched to a gene. Germline V gives CDR1 KGHSH, CDR2 LQKENI. The CDR3 is 16 amino acids. Authors' data handling: Reference gene primer amplification gave nucleated cell count estimates. The data were produced by immunoSEQ multiplex PCR, yet TCRdb's version contains in-frame clones alone and is incomplete. That table furnishes V, J and clone size, whereas the DNA furnished D and trimming. The table includes tens of thousands of clones, approximately 80% detected once. Material for sequencing was peripheral blood. The sequence was collected from a woman aged 80 or over with active or convalescent COVID-19. The chain is built from TRBV18 and TRBJ1-6, with 10 bases identical to TRBD1. The CDR3 here is CASSLDRGSWNSPLHF. Written as DNA, the CDR3 is TGTGCCAGCTCTCTGGACAGGGGGTCATGGAATTCACCCCTCCACTTT.